These 3 T cell receptor beta chains came from one sample sequenced in a study of blood T cell repertoires in COVID-19. TCRdb keeps only in-frame clones here, not all; method: immunoSEQ multiplex PCR. The sample shows 200,000 to 250,000 clones, 82% of them seen only once. Sequencing was done on a sample of peripheral blood. These receptors came from a woman of 80 years or more with COVID-19, enrolled during active disease.

This chain uses TRBV5-1 with TRBJ1-4, with TRBD1 matching over 10 bases. The CDR3 length is 16 residues. V was clipped by 4 bases and J by 7 bases; unmatched bases: 10. Germline V gene lookup returns CDR1 SGHRS and CDR2 YFSETQ. CDR3 residues: CASSQGQGREAEKLFF. CDR3 nucleotide sequence: TGCGCCAGCAGCCAGGGACAGGGGAGAGAGGCTGAAAAACTGTTTTTT.

This chain uses TRBV18 with TRBJ2-4; 8 bases align to TRBD1. The V gene's germline CDR1 is KGHSH and CDR2 LQKENI. This CDR3 is built from 14 residues. V was clipped by 0 bases and J by 5 bases; unmatched bases: 0. The CDR3 region has the DNA TGTGCCAGCTCACCACCGGGACAGGAAAACATTCAGTACTTC. Translation gives CASSPPGQENIQYF.

The chain couples TRBV11-3 to TRBJ1-5; D is undetermined. V dropped 7 bases and J dropped 0 bases, with 25 bases sitting between them. The CDR3 runs 19 residues. From germline, CDR1 is SGHNT and CDR2 YENEEA. CDR3: CASNPRRRGDRYSNQPQHF. The CDR3 coding sequence is TGTGCCAGCAACCCCCGACGACGCGGAGATCGTTATAGCAATCAGCCCCAGCATTTT.